These T cell receptor beta chains were read from a single sample in a study of cytomegalovirus exposure and HLA in healthy donors. Libraries were prepared by immunoSEQ multiplex PCR; TCRdb keeps only in-frame clonotypes and omits some of them. The sample has about 180,000 clones; about four fifths are singletons. The sequencing input was PBMCs. These receptors all stem from a middle-aged man in good health and CMV-seronegative. The CDR3 runs from the conserved cysteine through the conserved F or W.

v_call cdr3_aa
TRBV19 CASSPPRDRGHHTF
TRBV28 CASSRQGAFGNTIYF
TRBV2 CASVRDRGGQPQHF
TRBV30 CAWSAAGYVEFF
TRBV9 CASSALQDSYNEQFF
TRBV12-5 CASGTGYGPQYF
TRBV7-7 CASSSGGETDTQYF
TRBV29-1 CSVAGGLGDGYTF
TRBV28 CASSLGGVNTEAFF
TRBV28 CASRRTGLTYEQYF
TRBV19 CASSGLGGRQPQHF
TRBV28 CASSGQMNTEAFF
TRBV19 CASKKGNSRGGNEQFF
TRBV19 CASEQFPQPQHF
TRBV5-1 CASSPGGTGNGYTF
TRBV2 CASSPGHNTGELFF
TRBV18 CASSPLLNQPQHF
TRBV6-6 CAIETGVNTEAFF
TRBV7-2 CASSLDGRTHNEQFF
TRBV28 CASLDPGLAGAPQYF
TRBV6-5 CASRSGTGSIYEQYF
TRBV28 CASSPLDGANYGYTF
TRBV11-2 CASSLAEGTRYF
TRBV7-9 CASSLTGVSNGYTF
TRBV7-6 CASSSPAGGTDTQYF
TRBV14 CASSQAGAGAGELFF
TRBV7-9 CASTQLGLAFQETQYF